The 24 T cell receptor beta chains reported below all come from one sample, sequenced in a study of early T cells in non-severe SARS-CoV-2 infection (dated by TCRdb to the early 2020s). Libraries were made using 5' RACE. The sequencing machine was a NextSeq 500. TCRdb ran its own pipeline on the public reads, namely fastp trimming at Q25 and MiXCR clone calling, and kept in-frame beta chains. One record per CDR3 amino acid sequence lists the most common genes and DNA. For this sample there are 45,000 to 50,000 distinct CDR3 sequences; roughly 6% appear just once. In total, the top ten clones hold less than 3.5% of the sample. The specimen was whole blood, collected at baseline. Receptor source: an adult who was a healthcare worker with PCR-confirmed SARS-CoV-2 infection or an uninfected control (not recorded which).

The chain employs TRBV30 and TRBJ1-5; a possible D gene is TRBD1 (6 bases). In germline, CDR1 is GTSNPN, CDR2 SVGIG (reference sequence). This CDR3 contains 15 residues. V lost 1 base and J lost 0, with 10 bases in between. CDR3 sequence reads: CAWSDRAYSNQPQHF. As DNA, the CDR3 is TGTGCCTGGAGTGACAGGGCGTATAGCAATCAGCCCCAGCATTTT.

This clonotype was seen at least ten times. The chain carries TRBV20-1 and TRBJ2-7; 11 bases are shared with TRBD2. The J segment lost 4 bases and the V segment lost 6 bases, leaving 14 bases of the junction unmatched. The V gene's germline CDR1 is DFQATT and CDR2 SNEGSKA (reference sequence). This CDR3 has 16 residues. This CDR3 is CSAKGLAGPLRYEQYF. The CDR3 DNA reads as TGCAGTGCAAAAGGACTAGCGGGCCCCTTACGATACGAGCAGTACTTC.

This clonotype was found many times. The V gene is TRBV24-1, the J gene TRBJ2-1; unclear D gene. Germline V gene lookup returns CDR1 KGHDR and CDR2 SFDVKD. Trimming left V 4 bases short and J 0 bases short, with 6 bases between. This CDR3 contains 14 residues. The CDR3 is CATSEASSYNEQFF. CDR3 sequence (DNA): TGTGCCACCAGTGAGGCAAGCTCCTACAATGAGCAGTTCTTC.

CDR3 region: CASSPTVGRTEAFF. For the CDR3, the DNA is TGCGCCAGCAGCCCTACGGTGGGAAGGACTGAAGCTTTCTTT. This chain connects TRBV4-3 to TRBJ1-1; no clear D gene. The CDR3 runs to 14 residues. CDR1 is LGHNA and CDR2 is YSLEER in the germline V gene. The ends were cut back, 4 bases at V and 5 bases at J, with 14 bases in the middle.

This clonotype has more than one count but fewer than ten. The genes are TRBV7-6 and TRBJ2-7; maybe TRBD1 (5 bases). Germline values: CDR1 SGHVS, CDR2 FNYEAQ. This CDR3 region has 12 residues. The V and J ends lost 1 base and 6 bases respectively, with 7 bases between them. DNA for the CDR3: TGTGCCAGCAGCTTAGTAGGGGCCGAGCAGTACTTC. It yields the protein CASSLVGAEQYF.

This clonotype was picked up many times. This rearrangement joins TRBV11-2 to TRBJ2-7; possibly TRBD2 for D (5 bases). CDR3 length: 13 amino acids. Between the trimmed V and J ends, which lost 3 bases and 3 bases, there was a span of 9 bases. Germline V gene sequence: CDR1 SGHAT, CDR2 FQNNGV. CDR3 DNA: TGTGCCAGCAGCTTTAAGGGAGTCTACGAGCAGTACTTC. Encoded protein: CASSFKGVYEQYF.

This clonotype was counted only a few times. The chain recombines TRBV12-3 or TRBV12-4 with TRBJ2-3; D is uncertain. The CDR3 totals 14 residues. V was clipped by 3 bases and J by 2 bases, with 9 bases between them. The CDR3 region has the DNA TGTGCCAGCAGTTTTAGTGGATTCACAGATACGCAGTATTTT. Translation gives CASSFSGFTDTQYF.

There are many counts of this clonotype. The chain has TRBV7-9 and TRBJ1-2; unclear D gene. Germline-derived CDR1 and CDR2 are SEHNR and FQNEAQ (reference sequence). V was pared by 1 base and J by 8 bases, with 8 bases between. This CDR3 is 12 amino acids long. The CDR3 reads CASSLVVSGYTF. Here the CDR3 DNA reads TGTGCCAGCAGCTTAGTGGTTTCGGGCTACACCTTC.

The table lists this clonotype with many counts. The CDR3 nucleotides are TGTGCCAGCAGTTCCGCGGGACTAGCGGGGCCCGGGGAGCTGTTTTTT. Translating it yields CASSSAGLAGPGELFF. The rearrangement links TRBV6-2 or TRBV6-3 to TRBJ2-2; 13 nucleotides line up with TRBD2. CDR1 and CDR2 from the germline V gene are MNHEY and SVGEGT. This CDR3 comprises 16 residues. Trimming at V came to 4 bases and at J to 6 bases, leaving 5 bases not matched to a gene.

This clonotype was picked up many times. The chain links TRBV24-1 to TRBJ2-2; 7 nucleotides line up with TRBD1. The ends lost 6 bases at V and 6 bases at J; junction bases unmatched: 9. The CDR3 length is 15 residues. CDR1 and CDR2 from the germline V gene are KGHDR and SFDVKD. The CDR3 sequence is CATSTQGKGAGELFF. In DNA form, the CDR3 reads TGTGCCACCAGTACACAGGGGAAAGGAGCCGGGGAGCTGTTTTTT.

This clonotype has at least ten counts. The CDR3 sequence is CASSYRTGPNTEAFF. The CDR3 DNA follows: TGTGCCAGCAGCTATCGGACCGGCCCCAACACTGAAGCTTTCTTT. The chain couples TRBV12-3 or TRBV12-4 to TRBJ1-1; D remains unclear. There are 15 residues in the CDR3. V lost 6 bases to trimming and J lost 2 bases, with 16 bases between them.

At least ten counts were recorded for this clonotype. V and J are TRBV7-2 and TRBJ2-2; 9 bases align to TRBD1. J was trimmed by 2 bases and V by 5 bases; bases with no gene match: 6. CDR3 length equals 16 residues. Germline loops: CDR1 SGHTA, CDR2 FQGNSA. As DNA, the CDR3 is TGTGCCAGCAGCGCAAACAGGGGGCTTAACACCGGGGAGCTGTTTTTT. Encoded protein: CASSANRGLNTGELFF.

The V and J genes are TRBV20-1 and TRBJ2-1; 13 bases are a match to TRBD2. CDR1 is DFQATT and CDR2 is SNEGSKA in the germline V gene (reference sequence). With 5 bases clipped from V and 8 bases from J, the junction kept 12 bases outside the gene matches. CDR3 length equals 16 residues. The CDR3 protein is CSAVGTSGVGRYEQFF. The CDR3 DNA reads as TGCAGTGCTGTTGGGACTAGCGGGGTGGGGCGCTATGAGCAGTTCTTC.

As concerns this clonotype: A single base separates this from a much larger clone, so it may be a read error. V gene TRBV6-5 combines with J gene TRBJ1-1; D remains ambiguous. Germline V gene lookup returns CDR1 MNHEY and CDR2 SVGAGI. This CDR3 has 16 residues. The CDR3, as DNA: TGTGTCAGCTCATTGGCAGGAGGGTATAAGAACACTGAAGCTTTCTTT. Residues: CVSSLAGGYKNTEAFF.

This clonotype was observed a handful of times. The J gene is TRBJ2-7, the V gene TRBV6-6; D uncertain. V lost 6 bases, J lost 7 bases, and 22 bases lay in between. The CDR3 length is 15 residues. Per the germline V gene, CDR1 is MNHNY and CDR2 is SVGAGI (reference sequence). CDR3 nucleotides: TGTGCCAGCAGCATCTCGGGCCGGGTGACTCTGGAGCAGTACTTC. Translating it yields CASSISGRVTLEQYF.

In its sample, this clonotype was seen many times. The chain has TRBV7-2 and TRBJ1-4; D is possibly TRBD1 (5 bases). V was pared by 2 bases and J by 3 bases, with 10 bases between. The germline V gene encodes CDR1 SGHTA and CDR2 FQGNSA. The CDR3 totals 15 residues. The CDR3 protein is CASSLIDSSNEKLFF. The CDR3 nucleotides are TGTGCCAGCAGCTTAATAGACAGCTCTAATGAAAAACTGTTTTTT.

This clonotype showed up many times. The rearrangement links TRBV7-9 to TRBJ2-3; no clear D gene. Germline-derived CDR1 and CDR2 are SEHNR and FQNEAQ (reference sequence). The V gene lost 2 bases and the J gene lost 6 bases, with 9 bases spanning the gap. The CDR3 is 13 amino acids. The CDR3 coding sequence is TGTGCCAGCAGCTTAACTCCTGAGGATACGCAGTATTTT. Its protein is CASSLTPEDTQYF.

In this sample, this clonotype turned up many times. The rearrangement joins TRBV27 to TRBJ2-5, with D possibly matching TRBD1 (6 bases). Trimming removed 2 bases from V and 5 bases from J, with 6 bases in between. CDR1 is MNHEY and CDR2 is SMNVEV in the germline V gene (reference sequence). CDR3 length: 12 residues. The CDR3 bases are TGTGCCAGCAGTTTACAGGGGGAGACCCAGTACTTC. This sequence encodes CASSLQGETQYF.

This clonotype was counted ten times or more. V gene TRBV6-1 combines with J gene TRBJ2-5, with TRBD2 as a possible D gene (5 bases). Looked up from germline, CDR1 is MNHNS and CDR2 is SASEGT. Trimming left V 6 bases short and J 5 bases short, with 13 bases between. The CDR3 loop spans 13 amino acids. The CDR3 reads CASRLARSETQYF. CDR3 DNA sequence: TGTGCCAGCAGGCTAGCAAGATCGGAGACCCAGTACTTC.

J is TRBJ2-3 and V is TRBV5-1; the D call may be TRBD1 or TRBD2 (5 bases each). CDR1 is SGHRS and CDR2 is YFSETQ in the germline V gene. The CDR3 is 13 amino acids. Trimming took off 4 bases at V and 6 bases at J, with 12 bases between the two ends. This CDR3 reads CASSRDGADTQYF. CDR3 sequence (DNA): TGCGCCAGCAGCCGGGACGGGGCGGATACGCAGTATTTT.

This clonotype was counted at least ten times. V is TRBV7-9 and J is TRBJ1-5; a weak D match, TRBD1 (5 bases). The germline V and J ends were trimmed by 2 bases and 4 bases, with 9 bases remaining between them. The CDR3 is made up of 14 amino acids. Germline CDR1 SEHNR, CDR2 FQNEAQ (reference sequence). CDR3 bases: TGTGCCAGCAGCTTATCAGGGATTAATCAGCCCCAGCATTTT. Its protein product is CASSLSGINQPQHF.

The rearrangement uses TRBV5-1 and TRBJ2-7; a possible D gene is TRBD2 (6 bases). Germline CDR1 reads SGHRS; CDR2 reads YFSETQ. The CDR3 is made up of 13 amino acids. V was trimmed by 4 bases and J by 3 bases, leaving 11 bases between them. This CDR3 reads CASSRGIGYEQYF. CDR3 DNA sequence: TGCGCCAGCAGCCGGGGGATAGGCTACGAGCAGTACTTC.

This clonotype was counted at least ten times. The chain joins TRBV18 to TRBJ2-2, with 7 nucleotides matching TRBD1. V was pared by 5 bases and J by 4 bases, with 7 bases of the junction left unmatched. CDR1 and CDR2 from the germline V gene are KGHSH and LQKENI. This CDR3 is 15 amino acids long. This chain's CDR3 is CASSTRTGVTGELFF. For the CDR3, the DNA is TGTGCCAGCTCAACACGGACAGGTGTCACCGGGGAGCTGTTTTTT.

This clonotype was seen ten or more times. The chain has TRBV19 and TRBJ2-1, with 10 bases lining up with TRBD2. Per germline, CDR1 LNHDA and CDR2 SQIVND (reference sequence). This CDR3 has 16 residues. V shed 6 bases and J 3 bases; nucleotides not matched to a gene: 8. In DNA form, the CDR3 reads TGTGCCAGTAGCTCTCCGACTAGCGGGTTCTACAATGAGCAGTTCTTC. Its protein product is CASSSPTSGFYNEQFF.